These 27 T cell receptor beta chains share one sample of origin, sequenced in a study of cytomegalovirus exposure and HLA in healthy donors. The study ran its PCR with 60 Vbeta and 13 Jbeta primers. TCRdb's copy holds only in-frame clones and misses some; the assay was immunoSEQ multiplex PCR. The sample lists about 110,000 clones, roughly 69% seen once, with about 5% in the top ten. The sequencing sample was made of PBMCs. The receptors come from a woman in her 70s in good health and CMV-seropositive.

The V and J genes are TRBV6-1 and TRBJ2-3, with D unresolved. V gave up 4 bases and J gave up 0 bases, with 11 bases separating them. Germline loops: CDR1 MNHNS, CDR2 SASEGT. This CDR3 comprises 15 residues. CDR3 bases: TGTGCCAGCAGTGGTTTTAAGACTAGCACAGATACGCAGTATTTT. This codes for CASSGFKTSTDTQYF.

V is TRBV7-9 and J is TRBJ1-1; D uncertain. Per germline, CDR1 SEHNR and CDR2 FQNEAQ (reference sequence). V was pared by 7 bases and J by 1 base, with 7 bases between. The CDR3 runs 12 residues. The CDR3 is CASTRQNTEAFF. The CDR3 DNA reads TGTGCCAGCACCAGACAGAACACTGAAGCTTTCTTT. Full variable domain (rest looked up from reference TRBV7-9 and TRBJ1-1): DTGVSQNPRHKITKRGQNVTFRCDPISEHNRLYWYRQTLGQGPEFLTYFQNEAQLEKSRLLSDRFSAERPKGSFSTLEIQRTEQGDSAMYLCASTRQNTEAFFGQGTRLTVV.

V is TRBV6-5 and J is TRBJ2-3, with a possible D match to TRBD2 (5 bases). CDR1 is MNHEY and CDR2 is SVGAGI in the germline V gene. CDR3 length equals 13 residues. V lost 4 bases, J lost 3 bases, and 8 bases lay in between. In DNA, the CDR3 is TGTGCCAGCAGTTCGGACTTAACAGATACGCAGTATTTT. Translating gives CASSSDLTDTQYF.

The chain joins TRBV7-9 to TRBJ1-4; 8 positions match TRBD1. J was trimmed by 6 bases and V by 4 bases; bases with no gene match: 4. The CDR3 has 14 residues. Germline-derived CDR1 and CDR2 are SEHNR and FQNEAQ (reference sequence). The CDR3 nucleotides read TGTGCCAGCAGCTCGGGACAGGTAGATGAAAAACTGTTTTTT. Residues: CASSSGQVDEKLFF. Full variable domain (missing parts from reference TRBV7-9 and TRBJ1-4): DTGVSQNPRHKITKRGQNVTFRCDPISEHNRLYWYRQTLGQGPEFLTYFQNEAQLEKSRLLSDRFSAERPKGSFSTLEIQRTEQGDSAMYLCASSSGQVDEKLFFGSGTQLSVL.

V usage is TRBV5-6 and J usage is TRBJ1-2; D perhaps matches TRBD1 (5 bases). Trimming took 2 bases from V and 3 from J, leaving 11 bases between them. CDR1 is SGHDT and CDR2 is YYEEEE in the germline V gene. The CDR3 sequence is 14 residues long. CDR3 amino acids: CASSFKTAYYGYTF. The CDR3 DNA sequence: TGTGCCAGCAGCTTTAAGACAGCCTACTATGGCTACACCTTC. The whole variable domain, remainder taken from reference TRBV5-6 and TRBJ1-2, is DAGVTQSPTHLIKTRGQQVTLRCSPKSGHDTVSWYQQALGQGPQFIFQYYEEEERQRGNFPDRFSGHQFPNYSSELNVNALLLGDSALYLCASSFKTAYYGYTFGSGTRLTVV.

The chain has TRBV5-6 and TRBJ1-1; no definite D call. V lost 4 bases and J 5 bases, leaving 18 bases between the germline ends. Per the germline V gene, CDR1 is SGHDT and CDR2 is YYEEEE. CDR3 length: 15 amino acids. The CDR3 reads CASSPSGGIGTEAFF. The DNA of the CDR3 is TGTGCCAGCAGCCCCTCGGGAGGGATAGGGACTGAAGCTTTCTTT.

This clone has only a few counts. As DNA, the CDR3 is TGTGCCAGCAGCAAAGCGCGGCAGGGGAACTACGAGCAGTACTTC. Protein: CASSKARQGNYEQYF. The chain carries TRBV21-1 and TRBJ2-7; TRBD1, the table's D call, lacks a check against the DNA. TRBV21-1 is termed a pseudogene. CDR3 length: 15 residues.

V and J are TRBV27 and TRBJ2-7; TRBD2 is a possible D gene (7 bases). The V and J ends lost 5 bases and 2 bases respectively, with 13 bases between them. CDR1 and CDR2 (germline): MNHEY, SMNVEV (reference sequence). There are 14 residues in the CDR3. The CDR3, as DNA: TGTGCCAGCAGTGTCCGGGGGGCCACCTACGAGCAGTACTTC. This encodes CASSVRGATYEQYF.

The gene calls are TRBV27 and TRBJ1-6, with a tentative D call TRBD1 (5 bases). This CDR3 comprises 18 residues. Germline V gene data show CDR1 as MNHEY and CDR2 as SMNVEV (reference sequence). Deletions cut 6 bases from V and 4 bases from J, with 22 bases between. The CDR3 reads CASRLRALEGVYNSPLHF. In DNA, the CDR3 is TGTGCCAGCAGGCTTAGGGCTCTTGAAGGGGTATATAATTCACCCCTCCACTTT.

The chain carries TRBV5-1 and TRBJ1-2; D unresolved. From germline, CDR1 is SGHRS and CDR2 YFSETQ. This CDR3 contains 12 residues. The V end lost 4 bases, the J end lost 4 bases, and 8 bases lay between the germline ends. The CDR3, as DNA: TGCGCCAGCAGCCCCGACTTCTATGGCTACACCTTC. It is translated as CASSPDFYGYTF.

The chain has TRBV6-1 and TRBJ2-6; possibly TRBD1 for D (5 bases). Germline-derived CDR1 and CDR2 are MNHNS and SASEGT. The CDR3 is 15 residues long. V was trimmed by 7 bases and J by 1 base, leaving 11 bases between them. CDR3 nucleotides: TGTGCCAGCACCAGGGCGGCATCTGGGGCCAACGTCCTGACTTTC. Translation: CASTRAASGANVLTF.

V and J are TRBV6-6 and TRBJ1-4, with a tentative D call TRBD1 (6 bases). CDR1 MNHNY and CDR2 SVGAGI come from the germline V gene (reference sequence). The CDR3 has 14 amino acids. V was shortened by 2 bases and J by 6 bases, with 10 bases between the two germline ends. This CDR3 reads CASSYNGGHEKLFF. The DNA for the CDR3 is TGTGCCAGCAGTTACAACGGGGGGCATGAAAAACTGTTTTTT.

This chain joins TRBV4-1 and TRBJ2-7, with TRBD2 matching over 10 bases. Trimming took 4 bases from V and 5 from J; bases not matched to a gene: 5. Germline CDR1 is MGHRA and CDR2 is YSYEKL. The CDR3 runs to 14 residues. CDR3 in amino acids: CASSLAGGSDEQYF. The CDR3 bases are TGCGCCAGCAGCCTAGCGGGGGGCTCGGACGAGCAGTACTTC.

This clone was seen only once. The V call is TRBV18, the J call TRBJ1-1; D is unclear. The CDR3 has 16 residues. CDR1 is KGHSH, CDR2 LQKENI, per germline. Trimming left V 3 bases short and J 4 bases short, with 18 bases between. The CDR3 protein is CASSPSDRITSTEAFF. The CDR3 nucleotides are TGTGCCAGCTCACCGAGCGACCGGATCACGAGCACTGAAGCTTTCTTT.

The rearrangement links TRBV19 to TRBJ2-1; maybe TRBD2 (6 bases). Germline V gene lookup returns CDR1 LNHDA and CDR2 SQIVND (reference sequence). Trimming left V 1 base short and J 4 bases short, with 14 bases between. The CDR3 sequence is 16 residues long. CDR3 sequence: CASSIAGTSPYNEQFF. CDR3 coding DNA: TGTGCCAGTAGTATAGCAGGGACTTCGCCTTACAATGAGCAGTTCTTC.

The J gene is TRBJ1-4, the V gene TRBV4-3; D is undetermined. The V end was cut by 3 bases, the J end by 0 bases, with 14 bases between. The CDR3 runs to 17 residues. The germline V gene has CDR1 LGHNA and CDR2 YSLEER. For the CDR3, the DNA is TGCGCCAGCAGCCACTCGGGCAGACTAACAACTAATGAAAAACTGTTTTTT. Protein sequence: CASSHSGRLTTNEKLFF.

This chain connects TRBV19 to TRBJ2-4, with 7 nucleotides matching TRBD2. Trimming at V came to 4 bases and at J to 9 bases, leaving 9 bases not matched to a gene. From germline, CDR1 is LNHDA and CDR2 SQIVND (reference sequence). This CDR3 is 14 amino acids long. CDR3 residues: CASSNPGLSGIQYF. As DNA, the CDR3 is TGTGCCAGTAGTAACCCGGGACTATCGGGCATTCAGTACTTC.

This clone appeared a few times. The chain couples TRBV29-1 to TRBJ2-1; the match to TRBD1 covers 9 bases. Germline CDR1 and CDR2: SQVTM and ANQGSEA. This CDR3 contains 14 residues. V was pared by 7 bases and J by 3 bases, with 7 bases of the junction left unmatched. This chain's CDR3 is CSAPGTGHYNEQFF. In nucleotides, the CDR3 is TGCAGCGCCCCAGGGACAGGGCACTACAATGAGCAGTTCTTC.

This chain connects TRBV30 to TRBJ1-2; TRBD1 agrees at 7 bases. Looked up from germline, CDR1 is GTSNPN and CDR2 is SVGIG (reference sequence). Trimming at V came to 0 bases and at J to 5 bases, leaving 3 bases not matched to a gene. The CDR3 runs 13 residues. The CDR3 here is CAWSVTRGYGYTF. CDR3 nucleotides: TGTGCCTGGAGTGTAACCAGGGGGTATGGCTACACCTTC.

This clone was observed a few times. V gene TRBV15 combines with J gene TRBJ1-2; 8 nucleotides match TRBD1. V was pared by 1 base and J by 8 bases, with 6 bases of the junction left unmatched. The V gene's germline CDR1 is LNHNV and CDR2 YYDKDF (reference sequence). CDR3 length: 14 residues. CDR3: CATSRAGGTGGYTF. Written as DNA, the CDR3 is TGTGCCACCAGCAGAGCAGGGGGGACAGGCGGCTACACCTTC.

The CDR3 sequence is CASSAGNTEAFF. The CDR3 coding sequence is TGTGCCAGCAGTGCCGGGAACACTGAAGCTTTCTTT. The chain joins TRBV6-1 to TRBJ1-1, with D unclear. The germline V gene encodes CDR1 MNHNS and CDR2 SASEGT. V lost 4 bases and J lost 1, with 4 bases in between. The CDR3 runs 12 residues.

The chain couples TRBV19 to TRBJ1-2; 9 bases map to TRBD1. Trimming at V came to 10 bases and at J to 2 bases, leaving 5 bases not matched to a gene. Germline V lookup: CDR1 LNHDA, CDR2 SQIVND (reference sequence). The CDR3 loop spans 13 amino acids. CDR3 coding DNA: TGTGCCACCACGGACAGGGGAAACTATGGCTACACCTTC. Its protein is CATTDRGNYGYTF.

The V gene is TRBV6-1, the J gene TRBJ2-1; D uncertain. Germline V gene data show CDR1 as MNHNS and CDR2 as SASEGT. Trimming shortened V by 4 bases and J by 6 bases, and 19 bases separated the two germline ends. CDR3 size: 16 residues. CDR3 nucleotide sequence: TGTGCCAGCAGTGCGATCCTCCGCACCGTGGCCAATGAGCAGTTCTTC. It yields the protein CASSAILRTVANEQFF.

The chain joins TRBV30 to TRBJ2-5; perhaps TRBD2 as D (7 bases). The DNA end is a closer match to TRBJ2-7, so the J assignment may be wrong. CDR1 and CDR2 from the germline V gene are GTSNPN and SVGIG (reference sequence). CDR3 length: 14 residues. CDR3 nucleotides: TGTGCCTGGAAGGGGGGGGCGGCGCCCTACGAGCAGTACTTC. It is translated as CAWKGGAAPYEQYF.

The chain has TRBV4-1 and TRBJ2-7; 9 bases map to TRBD2. Trimming at V came to 2 bases and at J to 4 bases, leaving 0 bases not matched to a gene. From germline, CDR1 is MGHRA and CDR2 YSYEKL. The CDR3 is 13 residues long. The CDR3 region is CASSQSGGYEQYF. As DNA, the CDR3 is TGCGCCAGCAGCCAAAGCGGGGGGTACGAGCAGTACTTC.

CDR3 residues: CASNRQSMNTEAFF. CDR3 sequence (DNA): TGTGCCAGCAACCGACAGTCAATGAACACTGAAGCTTTCTTT. J is TRBJ1-1 and V is TRBV6-5, with a tentative D call TRBD1 (5 bases). Germline assignment: CDR1 MNHEY and CDR2 SVGAGI. Trimming shortened V by 7 bases and J by 0 bases, and 12 bases separated the two germline ends. The CDR3 length is 14 residues.

This clone was counted a few times. The V and J genes are TRBV5-6 and TRBJ1-6; no firm D call. CDR1 is SGHDT and CDR2 is YYEEEE in the germline V gene. V lost 1 base to trimming and J lost 3 bases, with 11 bases between them. This CDR3 spans 16 amino acids. CDR3 DNA sequence: TGTGCCAGCAGCTTGCAGCAAGCGGGCTATAATTCACCCCTCCACTTT. It specifies CASSLQQAGYNSPLHF.